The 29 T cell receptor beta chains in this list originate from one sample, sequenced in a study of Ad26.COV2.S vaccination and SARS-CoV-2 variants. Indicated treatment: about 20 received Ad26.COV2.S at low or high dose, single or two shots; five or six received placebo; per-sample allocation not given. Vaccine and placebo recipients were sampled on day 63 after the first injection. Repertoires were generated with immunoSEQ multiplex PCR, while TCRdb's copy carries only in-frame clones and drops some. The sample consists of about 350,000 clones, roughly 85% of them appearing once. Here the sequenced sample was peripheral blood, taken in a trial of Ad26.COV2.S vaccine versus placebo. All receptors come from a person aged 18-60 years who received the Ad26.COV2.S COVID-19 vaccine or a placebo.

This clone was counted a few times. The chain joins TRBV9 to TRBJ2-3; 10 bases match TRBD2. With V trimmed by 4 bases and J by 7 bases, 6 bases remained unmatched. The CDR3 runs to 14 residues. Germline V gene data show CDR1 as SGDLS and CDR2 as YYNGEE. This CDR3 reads CASSTGTSEYTQYF. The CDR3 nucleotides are TGTGCCAGCAGCACCGGGACTAGCGAATATACGCAGTATTTT.

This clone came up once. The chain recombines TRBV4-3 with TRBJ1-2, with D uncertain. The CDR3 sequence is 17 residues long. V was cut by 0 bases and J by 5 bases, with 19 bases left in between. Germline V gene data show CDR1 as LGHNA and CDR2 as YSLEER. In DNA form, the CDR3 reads TGCGCCAGCAGCCAAGATTCGCTAAGCCCCGTCTTGTATGGCTACACCTTC. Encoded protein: CASSQDSLSPVLYGYTF.

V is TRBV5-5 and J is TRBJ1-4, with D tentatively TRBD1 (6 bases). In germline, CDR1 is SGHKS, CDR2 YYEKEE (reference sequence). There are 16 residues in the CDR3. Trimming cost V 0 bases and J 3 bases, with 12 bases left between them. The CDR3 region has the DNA TGTGCCAGCAGCTTGGCGGTGGGGGCGGCTAATGAAAAACTGTTTTTT. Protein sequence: CASSLAVGAANEKLFF.

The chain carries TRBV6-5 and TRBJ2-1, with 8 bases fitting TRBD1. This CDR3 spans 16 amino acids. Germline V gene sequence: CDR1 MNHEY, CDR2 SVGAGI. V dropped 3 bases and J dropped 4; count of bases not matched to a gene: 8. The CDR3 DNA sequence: TGTGCCAGCAGTTATGATAAGGACAGGGAATACAATGAGCAGTTCTTC. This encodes CASSYDKDREYNEQFF.

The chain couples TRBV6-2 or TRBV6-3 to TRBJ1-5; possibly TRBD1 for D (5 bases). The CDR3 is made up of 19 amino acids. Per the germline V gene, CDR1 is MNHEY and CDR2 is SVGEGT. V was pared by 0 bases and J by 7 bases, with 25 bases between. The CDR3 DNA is TGTGCCAGCAGTTACTCCACCGCCGGGGCTCGGGGCGTGGGACAGCCCCAGCATTTT. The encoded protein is CASSYSTAGARGVGQPQHF.

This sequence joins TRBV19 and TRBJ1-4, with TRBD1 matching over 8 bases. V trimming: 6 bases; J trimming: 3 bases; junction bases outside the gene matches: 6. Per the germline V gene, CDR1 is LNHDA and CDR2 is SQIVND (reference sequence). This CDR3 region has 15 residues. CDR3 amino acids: CASRKPGQANEKLFF. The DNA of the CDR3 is TGTGCCAGTAGAAAACCGGGACAGGCTAATGAAAAACTGTTTTTT.

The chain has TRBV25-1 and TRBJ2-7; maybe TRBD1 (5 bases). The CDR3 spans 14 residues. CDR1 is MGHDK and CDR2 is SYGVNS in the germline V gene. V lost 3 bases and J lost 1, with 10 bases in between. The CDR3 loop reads CASSDQGLSYEQYF. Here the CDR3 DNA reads TGTGCCAGCAGTGACCAGGGCCTTTCCTACGAGCAGTACTTC.

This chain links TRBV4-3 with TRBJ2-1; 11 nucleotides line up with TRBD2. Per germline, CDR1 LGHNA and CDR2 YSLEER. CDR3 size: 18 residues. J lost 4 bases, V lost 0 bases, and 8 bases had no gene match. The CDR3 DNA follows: TGCGCCAGCAGCCAAGATGAGACCGGGACTAGCGGATACAATGAGCAGTTCTTC. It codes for CASSQDETGTSGYNEQFF.

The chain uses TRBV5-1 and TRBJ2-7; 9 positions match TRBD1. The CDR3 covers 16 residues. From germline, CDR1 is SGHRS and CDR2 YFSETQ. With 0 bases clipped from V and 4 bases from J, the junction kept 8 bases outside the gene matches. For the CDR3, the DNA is TGCGCCAGCAGCTTGGAGGTGGGGACAGGGAAGTACGAGCAGTACTTC. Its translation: CASSLEVGTGKYEQYF.

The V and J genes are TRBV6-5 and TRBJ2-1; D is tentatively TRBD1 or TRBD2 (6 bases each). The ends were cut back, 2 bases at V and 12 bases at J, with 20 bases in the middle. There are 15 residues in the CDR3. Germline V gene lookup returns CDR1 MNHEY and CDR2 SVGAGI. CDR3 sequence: CASSYKGHLGGGQFF. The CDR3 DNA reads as TGTGCCAGCAGTTACAAGGGCCATTTAGGAGGGGGGCAGTTCTTC.

In DNA form, the CDR3 reads TGCGCCAGCAGTGAAGCCAGGGGCTATGGCTACACCTTC. Protein product: CASSEARGYGYTF. The chain employs TRBV10-1 and TRBJ1-2; perhaps TRBD1 as D (6 bases). Trimming took off 3 bases at V and 4 bases at J, with 9 bases between the two ends. The CDR3 covers 13 residues. The germline V gene encodes CDR1 WNHNN and CDR2 SYGVQD (reference sequence).

This CDR3 reads CAISGQGLSETQYF. In DNA form, the CDR3 reads TGTGCCATCTCTGGGCAGGGTTTATCCGAGACCCAGTACTTC. This chain uses TRBV10-3 with TRBJ2-5, with D tentatively TRBD1 (5 bases). The CDR3 runs 14 residues. The germline CDR1 and CDR2 sequences are ENHRY and SYGVKD. V lost 8 bases and J 5 bases, leaving 18 bases between the germline ends.

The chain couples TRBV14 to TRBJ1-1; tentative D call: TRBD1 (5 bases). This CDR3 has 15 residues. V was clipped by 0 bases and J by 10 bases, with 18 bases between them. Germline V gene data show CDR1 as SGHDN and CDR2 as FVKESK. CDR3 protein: CASSQDPGRQGRAFF. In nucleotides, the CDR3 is TGTGCCAGCAGCCAAGACCCGGGTCGGCAGGGAAGAGCTTTCTTT.

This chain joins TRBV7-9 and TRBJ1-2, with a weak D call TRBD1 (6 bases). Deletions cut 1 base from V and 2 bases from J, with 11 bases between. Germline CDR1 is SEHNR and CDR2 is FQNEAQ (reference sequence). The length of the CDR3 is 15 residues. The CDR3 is CASSLDGGQNYGYTF. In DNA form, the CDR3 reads TGTGCCAGCAGCTTAGATGGGGGGCAAAACTATGGCTACACCTTC.

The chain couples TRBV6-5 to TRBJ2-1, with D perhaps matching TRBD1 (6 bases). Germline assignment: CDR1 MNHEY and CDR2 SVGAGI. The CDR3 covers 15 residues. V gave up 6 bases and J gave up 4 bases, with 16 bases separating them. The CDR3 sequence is CASRRDTPGYNEQFF. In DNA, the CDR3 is TGTGCCAGCAGGAGGGACACCCCGGGGTACAATGAGCAGTTCTTC.

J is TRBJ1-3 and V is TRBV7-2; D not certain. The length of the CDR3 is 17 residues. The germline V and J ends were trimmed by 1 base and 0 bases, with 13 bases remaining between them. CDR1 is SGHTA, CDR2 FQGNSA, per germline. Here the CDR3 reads CASSLGTVPGSGNTIYF. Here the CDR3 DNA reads TGTGCCAGCAGCTTAGGAACCGTTCCTGGCTCTGGAAACACCATATATTTT.

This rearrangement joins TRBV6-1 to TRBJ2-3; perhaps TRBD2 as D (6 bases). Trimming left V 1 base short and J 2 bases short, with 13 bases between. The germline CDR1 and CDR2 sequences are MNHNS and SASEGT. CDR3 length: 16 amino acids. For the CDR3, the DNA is TGTGCCAGCAGTGAAGTCCCGGGGGTGAACACAGATACGCAGTATTTT. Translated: CASSEVPGVNTDTQYF.

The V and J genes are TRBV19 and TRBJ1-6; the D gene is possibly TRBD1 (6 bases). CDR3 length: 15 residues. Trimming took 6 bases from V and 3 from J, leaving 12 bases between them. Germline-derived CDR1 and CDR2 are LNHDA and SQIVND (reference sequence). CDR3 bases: TGTGCCAGTAGGAACGACAGGCGCTATAATTCACCCCTCCACTTT. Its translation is CASRNDRRYNSPLHF.

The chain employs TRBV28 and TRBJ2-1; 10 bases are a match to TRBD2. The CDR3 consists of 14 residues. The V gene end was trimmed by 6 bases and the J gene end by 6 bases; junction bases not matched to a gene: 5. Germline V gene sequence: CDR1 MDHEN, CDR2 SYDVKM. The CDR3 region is CASRLGLATNEQFF. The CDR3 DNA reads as TGTGCCAGCAGATTGGGACTAGCGACCAATGAGCAGTTCTTC.

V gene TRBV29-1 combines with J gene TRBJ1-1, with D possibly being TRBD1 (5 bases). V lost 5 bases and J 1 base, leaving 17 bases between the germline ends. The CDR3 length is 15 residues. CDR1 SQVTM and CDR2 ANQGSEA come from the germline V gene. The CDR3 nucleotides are TGCAGCGTTACACCCAGCCGGGACTCGAACACTGAAGCTTTCTTT. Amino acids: CSVTPSRDSNTEAFF.

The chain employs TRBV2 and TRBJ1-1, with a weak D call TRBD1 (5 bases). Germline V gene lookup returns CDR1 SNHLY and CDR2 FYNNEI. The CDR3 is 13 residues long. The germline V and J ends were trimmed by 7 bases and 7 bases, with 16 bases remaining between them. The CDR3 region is CASKGTLTGEAFF. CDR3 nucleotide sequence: TGTGCCAGCAAAGGGACCCTCACCGGTGAAGCTTTCTTT.

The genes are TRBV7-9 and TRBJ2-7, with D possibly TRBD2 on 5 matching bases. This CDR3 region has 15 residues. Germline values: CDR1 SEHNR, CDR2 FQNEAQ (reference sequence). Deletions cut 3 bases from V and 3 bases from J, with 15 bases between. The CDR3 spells CASSFRYGIGYEQYF. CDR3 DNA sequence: TGTGCCAGCAGCTTTCGGTACGGGATAGGCTACGAGCAGTACTTC.

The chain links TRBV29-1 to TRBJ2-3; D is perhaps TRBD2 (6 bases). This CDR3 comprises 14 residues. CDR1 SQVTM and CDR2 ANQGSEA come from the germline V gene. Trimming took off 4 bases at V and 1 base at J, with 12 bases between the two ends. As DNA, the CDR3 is TGCAGCGTTGCCGGGGGATCGGGCACAGATACGCAGTATTTT. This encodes CSVAGGSGTDTQYF.

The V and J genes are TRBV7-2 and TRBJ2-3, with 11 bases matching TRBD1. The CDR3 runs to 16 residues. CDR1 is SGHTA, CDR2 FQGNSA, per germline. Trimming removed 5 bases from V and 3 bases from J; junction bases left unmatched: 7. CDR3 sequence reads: CASSPRTGGKTDTQYF. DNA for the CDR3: TGTGCCAGCAGCCCGCGGACAGGGGGCAAAACAGATACGCAGTATTTT.

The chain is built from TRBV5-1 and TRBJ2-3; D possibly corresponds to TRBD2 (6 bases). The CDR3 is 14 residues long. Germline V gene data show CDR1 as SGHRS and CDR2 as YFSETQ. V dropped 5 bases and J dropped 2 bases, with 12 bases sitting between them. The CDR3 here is CASREGFDTDTQYF. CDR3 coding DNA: TGCGCCAGCAGGGAGGGCTTCGACACAGATACGCAGTATTTT.

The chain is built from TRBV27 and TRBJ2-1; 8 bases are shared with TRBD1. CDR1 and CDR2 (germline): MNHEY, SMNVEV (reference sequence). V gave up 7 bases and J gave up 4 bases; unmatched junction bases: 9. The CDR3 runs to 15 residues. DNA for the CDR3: TGTGCCAGCACCCTCAGGGGGCCTCAGTACAATGAGCAGTTCTTC. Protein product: CASTLRGPQYNEQFF.

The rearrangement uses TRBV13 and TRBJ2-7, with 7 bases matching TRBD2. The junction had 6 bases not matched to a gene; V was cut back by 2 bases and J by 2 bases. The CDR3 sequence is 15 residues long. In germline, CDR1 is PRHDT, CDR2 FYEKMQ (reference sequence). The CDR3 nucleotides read TGTGCCAGCAGCTTACAATCTAGCGGAACCTACGAGCAGTACTTC. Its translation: CASSLQSSGTYEQYF.

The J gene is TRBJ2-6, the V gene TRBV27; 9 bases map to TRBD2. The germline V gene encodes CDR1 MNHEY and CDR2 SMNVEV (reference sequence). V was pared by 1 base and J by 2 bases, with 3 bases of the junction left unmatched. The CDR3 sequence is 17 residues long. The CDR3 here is CASSLLREGPGANVLTF. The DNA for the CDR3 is TGTGCCAGCAGTTTATTGCGGGAGGGCCCTGGGGCCAACGTCCTGACTTTC.

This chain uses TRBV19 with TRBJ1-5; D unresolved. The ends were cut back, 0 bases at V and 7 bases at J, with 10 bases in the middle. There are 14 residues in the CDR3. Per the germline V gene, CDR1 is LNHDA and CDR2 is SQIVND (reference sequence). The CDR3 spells CASSIEGSGQPQHF. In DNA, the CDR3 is TGTGCCAGTAGTATAGAAGGGAGTGGGCAGCCCCAGCATTTT.